This T cell receptor beta chain was observed in a study of OX40 agonist ivuxolimab in advanced cancers. About the research overall: The diagnoses of dose-escalation patients were hepatocellular carcinoma, melanoma, renal cell or head and neck cancer.

Profiling relied on immunoSEQ multiplex PCR, and the TCRdb table lists in-frame clones only, not all of them. The top ten hold around 6.2% of the sample, which has some 41,000 clones, around 90% seen once. Trimming took 6 bases from V and 4 from J, leaving 21 bases between them. Germline CDR1 LNHNV, CDR2 YYDKDF (reference sequence). This CDR3 is 16 amino acids long. The sequences come from CD4+ or CD8+ T cells sorted from blood, collected in a trial of the OX40 agonist ivuxolimab. The TCR comes from an adult with an advanced solid tumor such as melanoma, head and neck, liver or kidney cancer. The gene calls are TRBV15 and TRBJ2-5; D may be TRBD2 (5 bases). This chain's CDR3 is CATRAVLNYTRETQYF. Here the CDR3 DNA reads TGTGCCACCAGGGCCGTACTAAATTATACTAGAGAGACCCAGTACTTC.